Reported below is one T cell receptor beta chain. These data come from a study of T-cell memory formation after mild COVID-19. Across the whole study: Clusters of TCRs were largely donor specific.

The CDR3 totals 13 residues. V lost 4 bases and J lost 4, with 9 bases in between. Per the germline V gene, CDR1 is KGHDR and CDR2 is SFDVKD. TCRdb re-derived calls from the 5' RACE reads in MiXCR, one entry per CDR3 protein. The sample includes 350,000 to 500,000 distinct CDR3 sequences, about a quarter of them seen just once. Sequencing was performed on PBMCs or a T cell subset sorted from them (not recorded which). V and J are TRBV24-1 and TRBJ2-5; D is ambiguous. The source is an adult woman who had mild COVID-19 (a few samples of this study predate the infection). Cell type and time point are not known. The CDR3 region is CATSEPNGETQYF. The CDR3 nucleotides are TGTGCCACCAGTGAACCAAACGGAGAGACCCAGTACTTC.